This entry lists 32 T cell receptor beta chains sequenced from one sample in a study of cytomegalovirus exposure and HLA in healthy donors. Both 60 Vbeta primers and 13 Jbeta primers went into the PCR. Here immunoSEQ multiplex PCR was the method, and the copy in TCRdb shows in-frame clones only, minus some. The sample carries some 120,000 clones, about 70% recorded once. Sample: PBMCs. The receptor set was obtained from a human donor in good health.

The table lists this clone with a count of one. The V and J genes are TRBV4-3 and TRBJ2-3; TRBD2 matches 8 bases. The CDR3 is made up of 15 amino acids. The V gene's germline CDR1 is LGHNA and CDR2 YSLEER. The ends lost 5 bases at V and 3 bases at J; junction bases unmatched: 7. The CDR3 loop is CASSYSRGATDTQYF. The CDR3 bases are TGCGCCAGCAGCTACTCGCGGGGGGCTACAGATACGCAGTATTTT.

This clone appeared a few times. The rearrangement joins TRBV18 to TRBJ1-4, with D possibly being TRBD1 (5 bases). CDR3 length: 16 amino acids. Germline CDR1 KGHSH, CDR2 LQKENI. V lost 2 bases and J 4 bases, leaving 14 bases between the germline ends. CDR3 loop: CASSPTPGQGNEKLFF. CDR3 nucleotides: TGTGCCAGCTCACCAACCCCAGGGCAGGGTAATGAAAAACTGTTTTTT.

The chain recombines TRBV5-1 with TRBJ2-1; 8 nucleotides match TRBD2. The CDR3 is made up of 14 amino acids. Germline values: CDR1 SGHRS, CDR2 YFSETQ. V lost 5 bases and J lost 0; bases outside the gene matches: 1. The CDR3 protein is CASRLAGSYNEQFF. The CDR3 DNA reads TGCGCCAGCAGGCTAGCGGGCTCCTACAATGAGCAGTTCTTC.

The rearrangement uses TRBV6-1 and TRBJ2-3, with 11 bases that match TRBD2. Per the germline V gene, CDR1 is MNHNS and CDR2 is SASEGT. V trimming: 4 bases; J trimming: 2 bases; junction bases outside the gene matches: 5. The CDR3 sequence is 16 residues long. The DNA of the CDR3 is TGTGCCAGCAGTGGATCTAGCGGGGGGATCACAGATACGCAGTATTTT. Protein: CASSGSSGGITDTQYF.

The rearrangement uses TRBV9 and TRBJ2-7; possibly TRBD1 for D (6 bases). V shed 2 bases and J shed 5 bases, with 14 bases lying between them. The germline gives CDR1 SGDLS, CDR2 YYNGEE. The CDR3 is 14 residues long. The CDR3 DNA reads TGTGCCAGCAGCGTTAGTACAGGGTGGGACGAGCAGTACTTC. Its translation is CASSVSTGWDEQYF.

The chain joins TRBV5-1 to TRBJ1-2, with a possible D match to TRBD1 (6 bases). V was cut by 6 bases and J by 8 bases, with 20 bases left in between. CDR1 is SGHRS, CDR2 YFSETQ, per germline. The CDR3 sequence is 14 residues long. The CDR3 region has the DNA TGCGCCAGCAAAGCAGGGAGCCCGCAGGGGGGCTACACCTTC. As protein: CASKAGSPQGGYTF.

This clone was seen a few times. The rearrangement uses TRBV28 and TRBJ2-4; D gene ambiguous. V lost 5 bases, J lost 0 bases, and 11 bases lay in between. The CDR3 runs to 15 residues. Germline CDR1 is MDHEN and CDR2 is SYDVKM. This CDR3 is CASSPFTVAKNIQYF. The CDR3, as DNA: TGTGCCAGCAGTCCATTCACAGTAGCCAAAAACATTCAGTACTTC.

V and J are TRBV4-1 and TRBJ2-7; 8 bases match TRBD2. The CDR3 runs to 14 residues. Germline CDR1 MGHRA, CDR2 YSYEKL. V was pared by 0 bases and J by 4 bases, with 2 bases of the junction left unmatched. The CDR3 here is CASSQEGLVYEQYF. As DNA, the CDR3 is TGCGCCAGCAGCCAAGAGGGACTAGTGTACGAGCAGTACTTC.

The chain uses TRBV5-1 and TRBJ1-4; possibly TRBD1 for D (6 bases). The CDR3 runs to 15 residues. CDR1 is SGHRS and CDR2 is YFSETQ in the germline V gene. V was pared by 4 bases and J by 5 bases, with 15 bases between. In DNA form, the CDR3 reads TGCGCCAGCAGCGGGGGGGGGCCGGGAAATGAAAAACTGTTTTTT. This codes for CASSGGGPGNEKLFF.

This chain connects TRBV7-9 to TRBJ2-3; 10 bases line up with TRBD2. The length of the CDR3 is 16 residues. Germline V lookup: CDR1 SEHNR, CDR2 FQNEAQ (reference sequence). V lost 1 base and J lost 4; bases outside the gene matches: 5. The CDR3 nucleotides read TGTGCCAGCAGCTTAGACGGGACTAGCGTGGCAGATACGCAGTATTTT. Translated: CASSLDGTSVADTQYF.

This chain connects TRBV19 to TRBJ2-7, with 9 bases lining up with TRBD1. This CDR3 contains 14 residues. The J segment lost 4 bases and the V segment lost 6 bases, leaving 7 bases of the junction unmatched. Per the germline V gene, CDR1 is LNHDA and CDR2 is SQIVND (reference sequence). The CDR3 protein is CASSLQGAPYEQYF. CDR3 coding DNA: TGTGCCAGTAGCCTACAGGGGGCGCCGTACGAGCAGTACTTC.

This clone occurred a few times. The rearrangement uses TRBV2 and TRBJ1-1; 7 bases align to TRBD1. J was trimmed by 5 bases and V by 8 bases; bases with no gene match: 8. From germline, CDR1 is SNHLY and CDR2 FYNNEI. The CDR3 extends over 13 amino acids. In DNA, the CDR3 is TGTGCCAGCGGGCTGACAGGGACAACTGAAGCTTTCTTT. Protein sequence: CASGLTGTTEAFF.

The table lists this clone with a few counts. The V and J genes are TRBV5-6 and TRBJ1-1; 7 positions agree with TRBD1. V shed 0 bases and J 1 base; nucleotides not matched to a gene: 3. Germline values: CDR1 SGHDT, CDR2 YYEEEE. This CDR3 spans 15 amino acids. The CDR3 region has the DNA TGTGCCAGCAGCTTGGCTTACAGGGGGAACACTGAAGCTTTCTTT. Translating it yields CASSLAYRGNTEAFF.

This chain links TRBV7-6 with TRBJ2-7, with D possibly being TRBD2 (5 bases). Germline lookup yields CDR1 SGHVS and CDR2 FNYEAQ. The CDR3 has 19 amino acids. V lost 2 bases and J 0 bases, leaving 23 bases between the germline ends. CDR3 residues: CASSLWSGLAAQSSYEQYF. CDR3 nucleotide sequence: TGTGCCAGCAGCTTATGGTCTGGGCTAGCTGCTCAGAGCTCCTACGAGCAGTACTTC.

The rearrangement joins TRBV19 to TRBJ1-5; 9 bases agree with TRBD1. The V segment lost 3 bases and the J segment 8 bases; nucleotides outside the gene matches: 8. The CDR3 has 15 residues. Germline CDR1 is LNHDA and CDR2 is SQIVND (reference sequence). The CDR3 DNA reads TGTGCCAGTAGTATCCCCGGGACAGGGCTTAAGCCCCAGCATTTT. It translates to CASSIPGTGLKPQHF.

The CDR3 nucleotides read TGTGCCAGTAGTCCCGCGGGACTACCCTCCTACGAGCAGTACTTC. Translated, it gives CASSPAGLPSYEQYF. The chain carries TRBV19 and TRBJ2-7, with 7 positions matching TRBD2. Germline CDR1 reads LNHDA; CDR2 reads SQIVND (reference sequence). CDR3 length: 15 amino acids. Losses at the gene ends were 5 bases for V and 0 bases for J; bases not matched to a gene: 7.

V usage is TRBV9 and J usage is TRBJ1-1; D perhaps matches TRBD1 (6 bases). V dropped 0 bases and J dropped 0 bases, with 9 bases sitting between them. Germline CDR1 is SGDLS and CDR2 is YYNGEE. The CDR3 spans 15 residues. CDR3 loop: CASSVAGAMNTEAFF. The CDR3 DNA reads TGTGCCAGCAGCGTAGCAGGGGCAATGAACACTGAAGCTTTCTTT.

There are a few counts of this clone. The V gene is TRBV28, the J gene TRBJ2-3; a possible D gene is TRBD1 (6 bases). V dropped 1 base and J dropped 1 base, with 9 bases sitting between them. This CDR3 has 15 residues. The germline CDR1 and CDR2 sequences are MDHEN and SYDVKM. In nucleotides, the CDR3 is TGTGCCAGCAGTTTATCAGGGGTAGGCACAGATACGCAGTATTTT. Translating gives CASSLSGVGTDTQYF.

This clone was seen once. The chain carries TRBV30 and TRBJ1-4; weak D call: TRBD1 (5 bases). Trimming removed 3 bases at V and 9 bases at J, with 14 bases between. Germline CDR1 and CDR2: GTSNPN and SVGIG (reference sequence). The CDR3 is 13 residues long. CDR3 coding DNA: TGTGCCTGGAGCCCAGACAGTGGGCAAAAACTGTTTTTT. Its translation is CAWSPDSGQKLFF. The entire variable domain, with the rest obtained from reference TRBV30 and TRBJ1-4, is as follows: SQTIHQWPATLVQPVGSPLSLECTVEGTSNPNLYWYRQAAGRGLQLLFYSVGIGQISSEVPQNLSASRPQDRQFILSSKKLLLSDSGFYLCAWSPDSGQKLFFGSGTQLSVL.

The chain has TRBV13 and TRBJ2-2; possibly TRBD1 for D (6 bases). Per the germline V gene, CDR1 is PRHDT and CDR2 is FYEKMQ (reference sequence). The V and J ends lost 9 bases and 7 bases respectively, with 15 bases between them. The CDR3 covers 13 residues. Written as DNA, the CDR3 is TGTGCCAGTCCAGGGGCGGCGGGCGGGGAGCTGTTTTTT. Translating it yields CASPGAAGGELFF.

V gene TRBV28 combines with J gene TRBJ1-1; D uncertain. The CDR3 is 14 amino acids. With 2 bases removed from V and 1 base from J, the gap between germline ends came to 8 bases. Germline values: CDR1 MDHEN, CDR2 SYDVKM. The CDR3 DNA follows: TGTGCCAGCAGTTTACTGACTAAGAACACTGAAGCTTTCTTT. Translated, it gives CASSLLTKNTEAFF.

CDR3 nucleotide sequence: TGTGCCAGCAACAATCAGGGGGTGACAGATACGCAGTATTTT. Protein sequence: CASNNQGVTDTQYF. This chain uses TRBV27 with TRBJ2-3; 7 positions match TRBD1. The V gene end was trimmed by 7 bases and the J gene end by 3 bases; junction bases not matched to a gene: 7. This CDR3 has 14 residues. Germline V gives CDR1 MNHEY, CDR2 SMNVEV (reference sequence).

This chain connects TRBV5-1 to TRBJ2-2; 8 bases map to TRBD1. The J segment lost 0 bases and the V segment lost 4 bases, leaving 23 bases of the junction unmatched. Germline CDR1 and CDR2: SGHRS and YFSETQ. CDR3 length equals 22 residues. The CDR3 region has the DNA TGCGCCAGCAGCCCGGACAGGGTAGGGGTTTACGAAAAGGGTACGAACACCGGGGAGCTGTTTTTT. This codes for CASSPDRVGVYEKGTNTGELFF.

Comments on this clone: Other DNA sequences in the sample encode the same CDR3. This CDR3 is CASSPRVTGELFF. The CDR3 nucleotides are TGTGCCAGCAGTCCTCGGGTGACCGGGGAGCTGTTTTTT. The rearrangement uses TRBV28 and TRBJ2-2; D ambiguous. Germline V gene lookup returns CDR1 MDHEN and CDR2 SYDVKM. This CDR3 comprises 13 residues. Trimming cost V 5 bases and J 5 bases, with 9 bases left between them.

CDR3 residues: CAWSVEVNTEAFF. The CDR3 DNA follows: TGTGCCTGGAGTGTAGAGGTGAACACTGAAGCTTTCTTT. The chain joins TRBV30 to TRBJ1-1; D not resolved. The CDR3 length is 13 residues. Germline V gives CDR1 GTSNPN, CDR2 SVGIG (reference sequence). The ends were cut back, 0 bases at V and 0 bases at J, with 5 bases in the middle.

The chain couples TRBV6-5 to TRBJ1-4; 8 bases match TRBD1. The CDR3 spans 14 residues. V dropped 3 bases and J dropped 8; count of bases not matched to a gene: 5. CDR1 and CDR2 (germline): MNHEY, SVGAGI. The CDR3 nucleotides are TGTGCCAGCAGTTATACAGGGGGGCGGGAAAAACTGTTTTTT. This encodes CASSYTGGREKLFF.

This rearrangement joins TRBV5-1 to TRBJ2-1, with D perhaps TRBD1 (6 bases). The V gene's germline CDR1 is SGHRS and CDR2 YFSETQ. The V gene lost 3 bases and the J gene lost 7 bases, with 14 bases spanning the gap. The CDR3 contains 14 residues. The CDR3 DNA is TGCGCCAGCAGCTGGTTTCTAAGGGGGAATGAGCAGTTCTTC. Its translation: CASSWFLRGNEQFF.

This clone has only a few counts. The chain combines TRBV7-2 with TRBJ1-5; no reliable D call. The CDR3 covers 13 residues. V dropped 2 bases and J dropped 7 bases, with 9 bases sitting between them. Germline CDR1 reads SGHTA; CDR2 reads FQGNSA. The CDR3 DNA follows: TGTGCCAGCAGCTTACGTAAAGAGCAGCCCCAGCATTTT. Translating gives CASSLRKEQPQHF.

The chain carries TRBV5-6 and TRBJ2-2; a weak D match, TRBD2 (5 bases). From germline, CDR1 is SGHDT and CDR2 YYEEEE. V lost 4 bases to trimming and J lost 7 bases, with 17 bases between them. There are 15 residues in the CDR3. This CDR3 reads CASSMDEGFFGELFF. The DNA for the CDR3 is TGTGCCAGCAGCATGGATGAGGGCTTTTTCGGGGAGCTGTTTTTT. Variable domain in full (rest from reference TRBV5-6 and TRBJ2-2): DAGVTQSPTHLIKTRGQQVTLRCSPKSGHDTVSWYQQALGQGPQFIFQYYEEEERQRGNFPDRFSGHQFPNYSSELNVNALLLGDSALYLCASSMDEGFFGELFFGEGSRLTVL.

The genes are TRBV28 and TRBJ1-4, with 9 bases matching TRBD1. After removal of 1 base from V and 10 bases from J, the junction contained 13 bases not matched to a gene. Germline values: CDR1 MDHEN, CDR2 SYDVKM. The CDR3 contains 17 residues. CDR3 region: CASSLSGSGQGFGKLFF. As DNA, the CDR3 is TGTGCCAGCAGTTTATCGGGTTCGGGACAGGGTTTTGGAAAACTGTTTTTT.

This chain connects TRBV5-1 to TRBJ2-5; no clear D. V lost 1 base and J 1 base, leaving 11 bases between the germline ends. CDR1 is SGHRS and CDR2 is YFSETQ in the germline V gene. The CDR3 is 15 amino acids. CDR3 sequence (DNA): TGCGCCAGCAGCTTGTCAACAAATTTCCAAGAGACCCAGTACTTC. Translation gives CASSLSTNFQETQYF. The full variable domain, with the rest looked up from reference TRBV5-1 and TRBJ2-5, is KAGVTQTPRYLIKTRGQQVTLSCSPISGHRSVSWYQQTPGQGLQFLFEYFSETQRNKGNFPGRFSGRQFSNSRSEMNVSTLELGDSALYLCASSLSTNFQETQYFGPGTRLLVL.

The CDR3 loop reads CASSPPGNRGNGYTF. The CDR3 region has the DNA TGTGCCAGCAGTCCCCCTGGGAACAGGGGTAATGGCTACACCTTC. The chain combines TRBV6-5 with TRBJ1-2, with 7 bases identical to TRBD1. Trimming removed 5 bases from V and 6 bases from J; junction bases left unmatched: 12. This CDR3 region has 15 residues. Germline V lookup: CDR1 MNHEY, CDR2 SVGAGI.